This T cell receptor beta chain was recorded in a study of radiotherapy plus CTLA-4 blockade in lung cancer. Across the study: Objective responses were observed in about a sixth of patients, and disease control was achieved by approximately 32%.

Libraries were prepared by immunoSEQ multiplex PCR; TCRdb keeps only in-frame clonotypes and omits some of them. The sample lists more than 40,000 clones; 88% were seen once. The CDR3 has 16 residues. The V end was cut by 0 bases, the J end by 0 bases, with 9 bases between. Germline CDR1 and CDR2: ENHRY and SYGVKD. Focal radiation plus CTLA-4 blockade with ipilimumab was given to patients with chemo-refractory metastatic non-small-cell lung cancer. The origin of this receptor is a human donor with non-small cell lung cancer whose response to radiotherapy plus ipilimumab could not be evaluated. Sequences were derived from peripheral blood, sampled from a patient treated with radiotherapy plus ipilimumab. The chain carries TRBV10-3 and TRBJ1-5, with D possibly being TRBD1 (5 bases). Here the CDR3 reads CAISESQGSSNQPQHF. In nucleotides, the CDR3 is TGTGCCATCAGTGAGTCGCAGGGATCTAGCAATCAGCCCCAGCATTTT.